The rows below give T cell receptor beta chains drawn from one sample of a study of shared clonotypes between healthy human individuals. Some clones are missing from TCRdb's copy, which holds only in-frame ones; the method was immunoSEQ multiplex PCR. The sample records more than 450,000 clones, 75% to 85% being singletons. Sequenced: PBMCs. The receptors stem from a woman aged 40 to 55 in good health. Some clones in this sample may be carry-over from other donors' samples. Both conserved end residues are part of each CDR3. D genes are given only for firm matches. Clone size appears in some rows only: once, few, many, or a class for an expanded clone.

clone_size j_call v_call d_call cdr3_nt cdr3_aa
- TRBJ2-7 TRBV28 - TGTGCCAGCAGTACCGGGAGTACCTACGAGCAGTACTTC CASSTGSTYEQYF
- TRBJ2-2 TRBV11-3 - TGTGCCAGCAGCGACGGGAGCGGGGAGCTGTTTTTT CASSDGSGELFF
once TRBJ2-1 TRBV18 TRBD1 TGTGCCAGCTCACCGGGGACAGGGCATCTAAATGAGCAGTTCTTC CASSPGTGHLNEQFF
- TRBJ2-1 TRBV28 TRBD2 TGTGCCATCATAGCGGGAGGTACCCATGAGCAGTTCTTC CAIIAGGTHEQFF
- TRBJ2-1 TRBV30 TRBD1 TGTGCCTGGAGGCCTCGGGACAGCTGGAATGAGCAGTTCTTC CAWRPRDSWNEQFF
- TRBJ1-1 TRBV5-8 TRBD1 TGTGCCAGCAGCACAATTTGGGACAGGAACACTGAAGCTTTCTTT CASSTIWDRNTEAFF
- TRBJ2-7 TRBV2 - TGTGCCAGCAGTGAAGGGGACTCCTTCTCCTACGAGCAGTACTTC CASSEGDSFSYEQYF
- TRBJ1-6 TRBV5-1 - TGCGCCAGCAGCTTGGATGGAGGGTATAATTCACCCCTCCACTTT CASSLDGGYNSPLHF
- TRBJ1-1 TRBV11-2 - TGTGCCAGCAGCCCGATCAAGGGGGGCACTGAAGCTTTCTTT CASSPIKGGTEAFF
- TRBJ2-3 TRBV11-3 - TGTGCCAGCAGCCCCGAACGGGTCACAGATACGCAGTATTTT CASSPERVTDTQYF
- TRBJ2-2 TRBV29-1 - TGCAGCGTTGATCTCCGAGGGACCGGGGAGCTGTTTTTT CSVDLRGTGELFF
- TRBJ1-4 TRBV5-4 TRBD1 TGTGCCAGCAGCTTGGGAGGGGGCGCGCCTAATGAAAAACTGTTTTTT CASSLGGGAPNEKLFF
once TRBJ1-2 TRBV6-4 - TGTGCCAGCAGGGGGGATAAACATGGCACACATGGCTACACCTTC CASRGDKHGTHGYTF
- TRBJ2-7 TRBV6-5 TRBD1 TGTGCCAGCAGCCCACCGGGACAGGGGTTGCAGTACTTC CASSPPGQGLQYF
- TRBJ2-3 TRBV7-3 TRBD2 TGTGCCAGCAGCAGAGCGGGAAGGGTGACAGATACGCAGTATTTT CASSRAGRVTDTQYF
- TRBJ2-2 TRBV5-5 - TGTGCCAGCAGCTTGGCCAGGGGTATCTCCGGGGAGCTGTTTTTT CASSLARGISGELFF
- TRBJ2-2 TRBV19 TRBD2 TGTGCCAGTAGTATCTCCGGGACTAGCGGGAGGTCCGGGGAGCTGTTTTTT CASSISGTSGRSGELFF
- TRBJ1-3 TRBV5-4 - TGTGCCAGCAGCTGGGGTGGTGCAGGGGGAAACACCATATATTTT CASSWGGAGGNTIYF
- TRBJ2-5 TRBV7-7 TRBD1 TGTGCTAGCAGCCTGGGACAGGGGTGGGGGCAGGAGACCCAGTACTTC CASSLGQGWGQETQYF
- TRBJ2-3 TRBV28 - TGTGCCAGCAGTTCACCCCTGAGGCAAGATACGCAGTATTTT CASSSPLRQDTQYF
few TRBJ2-7 TRBV6-6 TRBD2 TGTGCCAGCAGTTACCTTAGCGGGGCGTCCTACGAGCAGTACTTC CASSYLSGASYEQYF
- TRBJ1-2 TRBV7-9 TRBD1 TGTGCCAGCAGATTTGGGGCAGGGGGTAACTATGGCTACACCTTC CASRFGAGGNYGYTF
- TRBJ2-5 TRBV5-6 - TGTGCCAGCAGCTTCGGCGAGACCCAGTACTTC CASSFGETQYF
few TRBJ2-5 TRBV19 - TGTGCCAGTAGTATGGGTTTTGGGGAAGAGACCCAGTACTTC CASSMGFGEETQYF
- TRBJ2-1 TRBV9 TRBD2 TGTGCCAGCAGTCGGGACTACGGGCAGTTCTTC CASSRDYGQFF
- TRBJ2-7 TRBV7-9 TRBD2 TGTGCCAGCAGCCAGACTAGCGGGACTGGCTACGAGCAGTACTTC CASSQTSGTGYEQYF
- TRBJ2-5 TRBV5-1 TRBD1 TGCGCCAGCAGCCTTGGGGCGGACAGGGAGACCCAGTACTTC CASSLGADRETQYF
few TRBJ1-5 TRBV27 - TGTGCCAGCAGTTTATTGGGGGATAGCAATCAGCCCCAGCATTTT CASSLLGDSNQPQHF
- TRBJ1-2 TRBV28 - TGTGCCAGCAGTCTAACCGGTAGGGGACACTATGGCTACACCTTC CASSLTGRGHYGYTF
- TRBJ1-1 TRBV30 - TGTGCCTGGAGTGTATCGGGGGGGACTGAAGCTTTCTTT CAWSVSGGTEAFF
- TRBJ1-1 TRBV5-1 TRBD1 TGCGCCAGCAGCTCCCAAACTGGACAGGCTAGCCCTGAAGCTTTCTTT CASSSQTGQASPEAFF
many TRBJ2-2 TRBV28 - TGTGCCAGCACCCCAACCCAGGGACGGTACACCGGGGAGCTGTTTTTT CASTPTQGRYTGELFF
- TRBJ2-7 TRBV10-1 - TGCGCCAGCATAATGACCCACCTTCGGGTACGCGAGCAGTACTTC CASIMTHLRVREQYF
- TRBJ2-5 TRBV6-1 - TGTGCCAGCAGTGAATGGGCTAGGATGGGAGAGACCCAGTACTTC CASSEWARMGETQYF
- TRBJ2-5 TRBV2 - TGTGCCAGCAGGGGGGCTGGGGCCCAGTACTTC CASRGAGAQYF
- TRBJ2-7 TRBV27 TRBD2 TGTGCCAGCAACGTCCTCGGACTAGCGGTTAGCGAGCAGTACTTC CASNVLGLAVSEQYF
once TRBJ1-2 TRBV29-1 - TGCAGCGCGACGGACACCCCGCGAGGTGGCTACACCTTC CSATDTPRGGYTF
- TRBJ2-7 TRBV25-1 TRBD2 TGTGCCAGCAGTCCTAGCGGGCCAAGCTCCTACGAGCAGTACTTC CASSPSGPSSYEQYF
- TRBJ2-2 TRBV9 TRBD2 TGTGCCAGCAGCGTGAGCGGGGCTCCGAACACCGGGGAGCTGTTTTTT CASSVSGAPNTGELFF
- TRBJ2-1 TRBV27 TRBD2 TGTGCCAGCAGTCGACTAGCGGCTTCCTACAATGAGCAGTTCTTC CASSRLAASYNEQFF
- TRBJ2-2 TRBV6-4 - TGTGCCAGCAGTGATAGCCCGGGGACCGGGGAGCTGTTTTTT CASSDSPGTGELFF
- TRBJ2-5 TRBV5-1 - TGCGCCAGCAGCTTGTGGGCCTTAACTGAAAAAGAGACCCAGTACTTC CASSLWALTEKETQYF
- TRBJ2-3 TRBV18 TRBD2 TGTGCCAGCTCACCGGGGACTAGCGGATACACAGATACGCAGTATTTT CASSPGTSGYTDTQYF
- TRBJ2-7 TRBV15 - TGTGCCACCAGCAGAGGTGGGGGATTCCTAGCCTACGAGCAGTACTTC CATSRGGGFLAYEQYF
- TRBJ1-5 TRBV2 - TGTGCCAGCGGGGGGCAGACCAATCAGCCCCAGCATTTT CASGGQTNQPQHF
few TRBJ1-5 TRBV30 - TGTGCCTGGAGCGAAGGGCGAGATCAGCCCCAGCATTTT CAWSEGRDQPQHF
- TRBJ2-7 TRBV11-2 TRBD1 TGTGCCAGCAGCGACCGGGACAGGGGAAGGGTCGAGCAGTACTTC CASSDRDRGRVEQYF
- TRBJ2-1 TRBV14 - TGTGCCAGCAGCCAAGTCCTAGCAGGGGAGCAGTTCTTC CASSQVLAGEQFF
- TRBJ2-7 TRBV10-3 - TGTGCCATCAGTGGCCCTTCTCCCTACGAGCAGTACTTC CAISGPSPYEQYF
- TRBJ2-1 TRBV7-2 - TGTGCCAGCAGCACTCCAAACTCGCCCTACAATGAGCAGTTCTTC CASSTPNSPYNEQFF
- TRBJ1-2 TRBV5-8 - TGTGCCAGCAGCCGGGGCCTTAAATTTAACTATGGCTACACCTTC CASSRGLKFNYGYTF
- TRBJ2-1 TRBV18 - TGTGCCAGCTCACCGGACAGACCAAGGCGAGATGAGCAGTTCTTC CASSPDRPRRDEQFF
- TRBJ2-7 TRBV19 TRBD1 TGTGCCAGTAGTAGACAGGGGGCTCACGAGCAGTACTTC CASSRQGAHEQYF
once TRBJ2-4 TRBV7-3 - TGTGCCAGCAGCTTAGGGGGTGGACCGGGAAACATTCAGTACTTC CASSLGGGPGNIQYF
- TRBJ2-7 TRBV28 TRBD1 TGTGCCAGCAAGACAGGGGGCGTGAGGTCCTACGAGCAGTACTTC CASKTGGVRSYEQYF
- TRBJ2-1 TRBV2 - TGTGCCAGCAATAGGCGGTCGAACAATGAGCAGTTCTTC CASNRRSNNEQFF
- TRBJ2-5 TRBV6-5 TRBD1 TGTGCCAGCAGCACCGGGACAGGGTTTGGAGAGACCCAGTACTTC CASSTGTGFGETQYF